The 27 T cell receptor beta chains reported below all come from one sample, sequenced in a study of blood T cell repertoires in COVID-19. Using immunoSEQ multiplex PCR, the repertoire was profiled, and TCRdb retains in-frame clones only, with some absent. Here the sample spans 360,000 or so clones, approximately 89% being singletons. The sample consisted of peripheral blood. These receptors were taken from a woman in her sixties or seventies with COVID-19, enrolled during active disease.

The chain links TRBV5-5 to TRBJ2-7; 8 bases match TRBD1. V trimming: 0 bases; J trimming: 4 bases; junction bases outside the gene matches: 6. Per the germline V gene, CDR1 is SGHKS and CDR2 is YYEKEE (reference sequence). This CDR3 region has 15 residues. The CDR3 spells CASSLGWQGAYEQYF. CDR3 DNA sequence: TGTGCCAGCAGCTTGGGCTGGCAGGGGGCTTACGAGCAGTACTTC.

The J gene is TRBJ2-7, the V gene TRBV6-2 or TRBV6-3, with TRBD1 matching over 11 bases. Germline V lookup: CDR1 MNHEY, CDR2 SVGEGT. After removal of 6 bases from V and 3 bases from J, the junction contained 1 base not matched to a gene. This CDR3 contains 13 residues. The CDR3 region has the DNA TGTGCCAGCAGCGGGACAGGGGGCTACGAGCAGTACTTC. Protein product: CASSGTGGYEQYF.

This chain joins TRBV5-1 and TRBJ2-2; 7 bases are shared with TRBD1. The CDR3 covers 14 residues. V was pared by 9 bases and J by 1 base, with 6 bases of the junction left unmatched. CDR1 is SGHRS, CDR2 YFSETQ, per germline. The CDR3 coding sequence is TGCGCCACCAGGGGGACAGAGAACACCGGGGAGCTGTTTTTT. Its protein is CATRGTENTGELFF.

The count of this clone is one. The chain employs TRBV5-5 and TRBJ1-5; 7 bases align to TRBD1. Trimming at V came to 0 bases and at J to 2 bases, leaving 2 bases not matched to a gene. CDR3 size: 15 residues. Germline V lookup: CDR1 SGHKS, CDR2 YYEKEE (reference sequence). Written as DNA, the CDR3 is TGTGCCAGCAGCTTGGCCCAGGGGGGCAATCAGCCCCAGCATTTT. Translating gives CASSLAQGGNQPQHF.

In the case of this clone: The same CDR3 can be traced to other DNA sequences in this sample. The chain uses TRBV7-2 and TRBJ1-2; 8 nucleotides align to TRBD1. Trimming took 5 bases from V and 1 from J; bases not matched to a gene: 6. The CDR3 sequence is 15 residues long. Germline-derived CDR1 and CDR2 are SGHTA and FQGNSA. The CDR3 coding sequence is TGTGCCAGCAGCCTCGGACAGGGCCTTAACTATGGCTACACCTTC. This translates into CASSLGQGLNYGYTF. The variable domain in full, with the rest retrieved from reference TRBV7-2 and TRBJ1-2, is GAGVSQSPSNKVTEKGKDVELRCDPISGHTALYWYRQSLGQGLEFLIYFQGNSAPDKSGLPSDRFSAERTGGSVSTLTIQRTQQEDSAVYLCASSLGQGLNYGYTFGSGTRLTVV.

The genes are TRBV5-6 and TRBJ1-1; 9 nucleotides match TRBD1. Germline CDR1 is SGHDT and CDR2 is YYEEEE. There are 15 residues in the CDR3. Unmatched junction bases numbered 4, after V lost 3 bases and J lost 1 base. CDR3 DNA: TGTGCCAGCAGCTGGGGGACAGGGCCGAACACTGAAGCTTTCTTT. It codes for CASSWGTGPNTEAFF.

The J gene is TRBJ2-7, the V gene TRBV11-2; 11 bases align to TRBD2. Germline lookup yields CDR1 SGHAT and CDR2 FQNNGV. This CDR3 has 16 residues. V was pared by 3 bases and J by 5 bases, with 9 bases of the junction left unmatched. CDR3 amino acids: CASSFLAGGQINEQYF. In DNA form, the CDR3 reads TGTGCCAGCAGCTTCCTAGCGGGGGGCCAGATTAACGAGCAGTACTTC.

This clone has a handful of counts. The chain links TRBV7-2 to TRBJ2-7; 8 bases are shared with TRBD2. The CDR3 loop spans 13 amino acids. J gave up 6 bases and V 2 bases, and 3 bases lay outside the gene matches. The germline CDR1 and CDR2 sequences are SGHTA and FQGNSA. CDR3 protein: CASSLTGGLEQYF. The CDR3 nucleotides read TGTGCCAGCAGCTTAACGGGGGGGCTCGAGCAGTACTTC.

Written as DNA, the CDR3 is TGTGCCAGCAGCCAAAAAGGGACAGGGAAGAGCTACACCTTC. This codes for CASSQKGTGKSYTF. This sequence joins TRBV3-1 (or the pseudogene TRBV3-2) and TRBJ1-2; 9 bases are a match to TRBD1. CDR1 is LGHDT, CDR2 YNNKEL, per germline (reference sequence). This CDR3 has 14 amino acids. V shed 2 bases, J shed 9 bases, and the junction held 7 bases outside the gene matches.

This rearrangement joins TRBV5-4 to TRBJ1-2; 8 bases match TRBD1. Germline values: CDR1 SGHNT, CDR2 YYREEE (reference sequence). This CDR3 is 15 amino acids long. The ends lost 4 bases at V and 5 bases at J; junction bases unmatched: 10. The CDR3 region is CASSAGQGARYGYTF. Written as DNA, the CDR3 is TGTGCCAGCAGCGCCGGACAGGGAGCGCGGTATGGCTACACCTTC.

The chain employs TRBV5-6 and TRBJ1-5, with D possibly matching TRBD1 (6 bases). Germline V gene sequence: CDR1 SGHDT, CDR2 YYEEEE. V was trimmed by 5 bases and J by 3 bases, leaving 12 bases between them. This CDR3 is 14 amino acids long. This CDR3 reads CASSITGHNQPQHF. The CDR3 nucleotides read TGTGCCAGCAGTATTACAGGGCACAATCAGCCCCAGCATTTT. Combining the CDR3 with reference TRBV5-6 and TRBJ1-5 gives the whole variable domain DAGVTQSPTHLIKTRGQQVTLRCSPKSGHDTVSWYQQALGQGPQFIFQYYEEEERQRGNFPDRFSGHQFPNYSSELNVNALLLGDSALYLCASSITGHNQPQHFGDGTRLSIL.

Only a few counts were recorded for this clone. This chain connects TRBV3-1 (or the pseudogene TRBV3-2) to TRBJ1-1; D remains unclear. Germline values: CDR1 LGHDT, CDR2 YNNKEL (reference sequence). This CDR3 contains 14 residues. Trimming took 4 bases from V and 7 from J, leaving 16 bases between them. CDR3 protein: CASSPGERSLEAFF. CDR3 coding DNA: TGTGCCAGCAGCCCCGGAGAGAGGTCACTTGAAGCTTTCTTT.

This chain uses TRBV15 with TRBJ1-4, with a possible D match to TRBD1 (6 bases). The CDR3 length is 15 residues. CDR1 is LNHNV, CDR2 YYDKDF, per germline (reference sequence). Trimming left V 2 bases short and J 3 bases short, with 10 bases between. The CDR3 loop is CATSRWGQANEKLFF. The CDR3 coding sequence is TGTGCCACCAGCAGATGGGGGCAAGCTAATGAAAAACTGTTTTTT.

The sample holds one count of this clone. V usage is TRBV18 and J usage is TRBJ1-1, with 8 bases matching TRBD1. The CDR3 runs 16 residues. Germline CDR1 and CDR2: KGHSH and LQKENI. J was trimmed by 0 bases and V by 3 bases; bases with no gene match: 6. The CDR3 spells CASSPPRGRVNTEAFF. Here the CDR3 DNA reads TGTGCCAGCTCACCTCCCAGGGGGCGGGTGAACACTGAAGCTTTCTTT.

This clone has only a few counts. V gene TRBV20-1 combines with J gene TRBJ1-2, with a weak D call TRBD1 (5 bases). Germline V gene sequence: CDR1 DFQATT, CDR2 SNEGSKA (reference sequence). There are 12 residues in the CDR3. V gave up 3 bases and J gave up 7 bases, with 12 bases separating them. CDR3 sequence (DNA): TGCAGTGCTAGTTTCGACAGCCTTGGCTACACCTTC. Translated: CSASFDSLGYTF.

The CDR3 bases are TGTGCCAGCAGCGCTGACCGGGACAGGTTCTATGGCTACACCTTC. It specifies CASSADRDRFYGYTF. The chain couples TRBV7-9 to TRBJ1-2; the match to TRBD1 covers 8 bases. The junction had 9 bases not matched to a gene; V was cut back by 5 bases and J by 4 bases. The germline V gene has CDR1 SEHNR and CDR2 FQNEAQ (reference sequence). There are 15 residues in the CDR3.

The chain joins TRBV6-1 to TRBJ2-4; 9 bases are a match to TRBD1. V gave up 4 bases and J gave up 3 bases; unmatched junction bases: 13. The CDR3 runs 18 residues. Germline loops: CDR1 MNHNS, CDR2 SASEGT. The CDR3 DNA reads as TGTGCCAGCAGTGCCTACAGGGGGCAAGTAGAGGACAAAAACATTCAGTACTTC. It codes for CASSAYRGQVEDKNIQYF.

The chain has TRBV19 and TRBJ1-5, with 8 bases lining up with TRBD1. After removal of 7 bases from V and 4 bases from J, the junction contained 6 bases not matched to a gene. The CDR3 is made up of 14 amino acids. Germline loops: CDR1 LNHDA, CDR2 SQIVND (reference sequence). The CDR3 bases are TGTGCCAGTACAACAGGGGGGACTAATCAGCCCCAGCATTTT. The encoded protein is CASTTGGTNQPQHF.

The rearrangement uses TRBV6-5 and TRBJ2-7; 7 positions agree with TRBD1. The germline CDR1 and CDR2 sequences are MNHEY and SVGAGI. Trimming cost V 4 bases and J 4 bases; bases outside gene matches: 7. There are 14 residues in the CDR3. The CDR3 protein is CASSLPGQLYEQYF. DNA of the CDR3: TGTGCCAGCAGTTTGCCGGGACAGTTATACGAGCAGTACTTC.

The chain links TRBV20-1 to TRBJ2-7; D call uncertain. Germline CDR1 and CDR2: DFQATT and SNEGSKA (reference sequence). The V and J ends lost 6 bases and 4 bases respectively, with 10 bases between them. The CDR3 spans 11 residues. CDR3 coding DNA: TGCAGTGCGCAACTCAAGTACGAGCAGTACTTC. The encoded protein is CSAQLKYEQYF.

The V call is TRBV18, the J call TRBJ1-5; 7 bases fit TRBD1. V gave up 3 bases and J gave up 3 bases; unmatched junction bases: 2. Germline assignment: CDR1 KGHSH and CDR2 LQKENI. This CDR3 region has 14 residues. CDR3 sequence (DNA): TGTGCCAGCTCACCCGGACAGGCCAATCAGCCCCAGCATTTT. Translating gives CASSPGQANQPQHF.

This rearrangement joins TRBV7-8 to TRBJ1-5; D remains ambiguous. The CDR3 length is 13 residues. Deletions cut 3 bases from V and 3 bases from J, with 6 bases between. Germline V CDR1 and CDR2: SGHVS, FQNEAQ. Written as DNA, the CDR3 is TGTGCCAGCAGCTTCTCTAACAATCAGCCCCAGCATTTT. Translation gives CASSFSNNQPQHF.

A single count supports this clone. CDR3 sequence (DNA): TGTGCCAGCAGTGAAGCGGGGGGGAGACCTGAAGCTTTCTTT. Translated, it gives CASSEAGGRPEAFF. The chain uses TRBV6-1 and TRBJ1-1, with D possibly matching TRBD1 (5 bases). Germline values: CDR1 MNHNS, CDR2 SASEGT. Trimming stripped 0 bases from V and 6 bases from J, with 11 bases between. The CDR3 runs to 14 residues.

The chain employs TRBV18 and TRBJ1-2, with D tentatively TRBD1 (6 bases). Germline values: CDR1 KGHSH, CDR2 LQKENI. The CDR3 is 13 residues long. The germline V and J ends were trimmed by 1 base and 8 bases, with 11 bases remaining between them. Here the CDR3 reads CASSPLAGEGYTF. The CDR3 DNA reads TGTGCCAGCTCACCACTGGCAGGGGAAGGCTACACCTTC.

CDR3 in DNA: TGCAGCGTGCGGGACAGGGGGCGGAATTCACCCCTCCACTTT. Its translation is CSVRDRGRNSPLHF. The chain employs TRBV29-1 and TRBJ1-6; 12 bases match TRBD1. Trimming at V came to 6 bases and at J to 7 bases, leaving 4 bases not matched to a gene. The CDR3 sequence is 14 residues long. The germline gives CDR1 SQVTM, CDR2 ANQGSEA.

V and J are TRBV3-1 (or the pseudogene TRBV3-2) and TRBJ2-7; tentatively, D is TRBD2 (6 bases). Trimming took 1 base from V and 4 from J, leaving 14 bases between them. Germline CDR1 is LGHDT and CDR2 is YNNKEL (reference sequence). This CDR3 spans 15 amino acids. The CDR3 coding sequence is TGTGCCAGCAGCCAAGTAGCGGAGACAACTTACGAGCAGTACTTC. It translates to CASSQVAETTYEQYF.

The chain employs TRBV5-1 and TRBJ1-1; D unclear. Trimming took 0 bases from V and 0 from J, leaving 9 bases between them. CDR3 length equals 15 residues. In germline, CDR1 is SGHRS, CDR2 YFSETQ. The CDR3 here is CASSLAPGMNTEAFF. CDR3 sequence (DNA): TGCGCCAGCAGCTTGGCCCCAGGAATGAACACTGAAGCTTTCTTT.